Sequencing of this TCR beta chain was carried out in a study of shared clonotypes between healthy human individuals. The method was immunoSEQ multiplex PCR; TCRdb's version includes in-frame clones alone and lacks a portion of them. Of about 1.1 million clones listed, approximately 77% are singletons. The J segment lost 0 bases and the V segment lost 4 bases, leaving 5 bases of the junction unmatched. The CDR3 has 16 residues. Per the germline V gene, CDR1 is SGHRS and CDR2 is YFSETQ. On this clone itself: Its antigen remains unidentified.

General observations from the study: Clonotypes shared by all four donors outscored non-shared clonotypes in generation probability. Rarefaction demonstrated incomplete sorted-subset sequencing despite large depth.

The chain has TRBV5-1 and TRBJ2-2, with 8 bases that match TRBD2. The sequence was obtained from a man between 18 and 29 years old in good health. Some clones in this sample may be carry-over from other donors' samples. The sequenced sample consisted of memory CD4+ T cells from PBMCs. Subset: CD45RA-negative fraction. As DNA, the CDR3 is TGCGCCAGCAGCCCGATAGCGGGAACGAACACCGGGGAGCTGTTTTTT. Protein sequence: CASSPIAGTNTGELFF.